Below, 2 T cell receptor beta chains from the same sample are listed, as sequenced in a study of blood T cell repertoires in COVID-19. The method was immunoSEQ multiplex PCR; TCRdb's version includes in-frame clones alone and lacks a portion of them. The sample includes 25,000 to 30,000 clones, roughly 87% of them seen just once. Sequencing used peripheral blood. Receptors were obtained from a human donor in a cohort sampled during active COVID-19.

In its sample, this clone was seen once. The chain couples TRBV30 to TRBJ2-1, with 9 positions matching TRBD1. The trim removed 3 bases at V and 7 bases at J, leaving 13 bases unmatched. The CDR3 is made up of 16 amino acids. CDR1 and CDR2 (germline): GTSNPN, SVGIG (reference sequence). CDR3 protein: CAWRDLGDRVSNEQFF. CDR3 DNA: TGTGCCTGGAGGGATCTCGGGGACAGGGTTTCGAATGAGCAGTTCTTC.

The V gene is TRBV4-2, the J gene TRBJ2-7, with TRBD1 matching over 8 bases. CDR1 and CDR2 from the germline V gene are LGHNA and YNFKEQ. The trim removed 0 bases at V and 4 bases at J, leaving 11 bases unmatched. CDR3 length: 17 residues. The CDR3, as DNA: TGTGCCAGCAGCCAAGATCCGGGGCGGCAGGGGGCATACGAGCAGTACTTC. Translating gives CASSQDPGRQGAYEQYF.